The 18 T cell receptor beta chains below all came from one sample that was sequenced in a study of regulatory T cells in long-lasting Graves disease. According to the study, TCR beta libraries were built with iRepertoire HTBI primers and CDR3-region Arm-PCR. A single record per CDR3 protein comes from TCRdb applying MiXCR to the multiplex PCR reads. Here the sample spans hundreds of thousands of distinct CDR3 sequences, approximately 13% being singletons. The time point is: newly diagnosed GD, antithyroid drugs for less than 3 months. PBMC RNA served as the TCR library source. The same sample was also studied in work on T cells in Graves' hyperthyroidism and ophthalmopathy.

Specimen: peripheral blood mononuclear cells (PBMCs), collected at new diagnosis, from a patient treated with antithyroid drugs. Receptors were obtained from a young man with Graves disease.

This clonotype turned up a few times. The chain links TRBV6-2 or TRBV6-3 to TRBJ2-3; D possibly corresponds to TRBD2 (5 bases). Trimming stripped 7 bases from V and 0 bases from J, with 11 bases between. Germline loops: CDR1 MNHEY, CDR2 SVGEGT. The CDR3 runs 14 residues. The DNA of the CDR3 is TGTGCCAGCACCGACTACTTTAGCACAGATACGCAGTATTTT. As protein: CASTDYFSTDTQYF.

This chain connects TRBV19 to TRBJ2-4, with D uncertain. CDR1 is LNHDA, CDR2 SQIVND, per germline (reference sequence). V dropped 5 bases and J dropped 0 bases, with 5 bases sitting between them. This CDR3 is 13 amino acids long. CDR3 loop: CASSGVAKNIQYF. CDR3 nucleotide sequence: TGTGCCAGTAGTGGGGTAGCCAAAAACATTCAGTACTTC. The complete variable domain, with remaining parts taken from reference TRBV19 and TRBJ2-4, reads DGGITQSPKYLFRKEGQNVTLSCEQNLNHDAMYWYRQDPGQGLRLIYYSQIVNDFQKGDIAEGYSVSREKKESFPLTVTSAQKNPTAFYLCASSGVAKNIQYFGAGTRLSVL.

Only a few counts were recorded for this clonotype. The chain uses TRBV9 and TRBJ2-1, with 7 bases fitting TRBD2. V dropped 8 bases and J dropped 7; count of bases not matched to a gene: 9. The length of the CDR3 is 13 residues. Germline loops: CDR1 SGDLS, CDR2 YYNGEE. DNA for the CDR3: TGTGCCAGTACGCGGGAGTCGGGAAATGAGCAGTTCTTC. It encodes CASTRESGNEQFF.

The chain employs TRBV27 and TRBJ1-1, with TRBD1 identical over 7 bases. Germline CDR1 MNHEY, CDR2 SMNVEV (reference sequence). V gave up 6 bases and J gave up 0 bases; unmatched junction bases: 7. The CDR3 sequence is 15 residues long. CDR3 sequence reads: CASRPTGAVNTEAFF. The DNA for the CDR3 is TGTGCCAGCAGGCCTACAGGGGCCGTGAACACTGAAGCTTTCTTT.

The chain recombines TRBV4-2 with TRBJ2-7; the D call may be TRBD1 or TRBD2 (5 bases each). V lost 0 bases, J lost 5 bases, and 17 bases lay in between. The germline CDR1 and CDR2 sequences are LGHNA and YNFKEQ. CDR3 length equals 16 residues. DNA for the CDR3: TGTGCCAGCAGCCAAGAGCACCGGGGTGGGGCAGACGAGCAGTACTTC. The encoded protein is CASSQEHRGGADEQYF.

This clonotype was recorded at least ten times. The chain links TRBV12-3 or TRBV12-4 to TRBJ1-2; 7 bases fit TRBD1. The trim removed 4 bases at V and 5 bases at J, leaving 19 bases unmatched. This CDR3 is built from 18 residues. CDR3 bases: TGTGCCAGCAGTTCCCTGGACAGGTCTAGGAAGGGGGCATATGGCTACACCTTC. Residues: CASSSLDRSRKGAYGYTF.

CDR3 region: CASSQRGLAGSSYEQYF. Written as DNA, the CDR3 is TGTGCCAGCAGCCAGCGCGGACTAGCGGGAAGCTCCTACGAGCAGTACTTC. The chain links TRBV9 to TRBJ2-7, with 12 bases matching TRBD2. Trimming at V came to 4 bases and at J to 0 bases, leaving 8 bases not matched to a gene. The CDR3 has 17 amino acids. In germline, CDR1 is SGDLS, CDR2 YYNGEE.

Many counts were recorded for this clonotype. The V call is TRBV5-5, the J call TRBJ2-3, with 11 bases aligning to TRBD2. The germline V gene has CDR1 SGHKS and CDR2 YYEKEE (reference sequence). This CDR3 contains 16 residues. Losses at the gene ends were 5 bases for V and 0 bases for J; bases not matched to a gene: 5. In DNA, the CDR3 is TGTGCCAGCAGTCCTGGACTAGCGGGTAGCACAGATACGCAGTATTTT. It codes for CASSPGLAGSTDTQYF.

This clonotype was seen a few times. CDR3 in DNA: TGTGCCAGCAGAGTTCAGGGGGGATATAGCAATCAGCCCCAGCATTTT. Protein product: CASRVQGGYSNQPQHF. This chain uses TRBV6-4 with TRBJ1-5; the match to TRBD1 covers 7 bases. This CDR3 comprises 16 residues. The germline gives CDR1 MRHNA, CDR2 SNTAGT. J lost 0 bases, V lost 6 bases, and 8 bases had no gene match.

This clonotype was seen at least ten times. This rearrangement joins TRBV27 to TRBJ2-1; D may be TRBD2 (5 bases). Per germline, CDR1 MNHEY and CDR2 SMNVEV (reference sequence). V gave up 7 bases and J gave up 5 bases, with 15 bases separating them. The CDR3 has 14 amino acids. CDR3 bases: TGTGCCAGCACCTTCGATAGCGCAAACAATGAGCAGTTCTTC. It translates to CASTFDSANNEQFF.

This clonotype has only a few counts. V gene TRBV12-3 or TRBV12-4 combines with J gene TRBJ2-1; 9 bases are shared with TRBD1. This CDR3 region has 11 residues. The ends lost 4 bases at V and 14 bases at J; junction bases unmatched: 3. DNA of the CDR3: TGTGCCAGCAGTTGGGACAGGGAAGAGTTCTTC. It specifies CASSWDREEFF.

The sample holds a few counts of this clonotype. For the CDR3, the DNA is TGTGCCACCAGTGACCCGGACAGCCCCTACGAGCAGTACTTC. This gives the protein CATSDPDSPYEQYF. The V and J genes are TRBV24-1 and TRBJ2-7, with D maybe TRBD1 (6 bases). This CDR3 has 14 amino acids. V was pared by 4 bases and J by 2 bases, with 11 bases between. CDR1 and CDR2 from the germline V gene are KGHDR and SFDVKD.

This clonotype has only a few counts. The chain links TRBV11-2 to TRBJ2-5; 12 nucleotides match TRBD2. The germline V gene has CDR1 SGHAT and CDR2 FQNNGV. Trimming at V came to 3 bases and at J to 0 bases, leaving 11 bases not matched to a gene. This CDR3 is built from 19 residues. CDR3 coding DNA: TGTGCCAGCAGCTTTGGTGGGCTAGCGGGAGGGCTGGACCAAGAGACCCAGTACTTC. Amino acids: CASSFGGLAGGLDQETQYF.

The chain combines TRBV12-3 or TRBV12-4 with TRBJ2-2; no definite D call. The V end lost 5 bases, the J end lost 3 bases, and 7 bases lay between the germline ends. There are 13 residues in the CDR3. The CDR3 region has the DNA TGTGCCAGCAGTACCCTGTACACCGGGGAGCTGTTTTTT. Its protein is CASSTLYTGELFF.

There are a few counts of this clonotype. The chain is built from TRBV3-1 and TRBJ2-2; 8 bases agree with TRBD1. The CDR3 has 15 amino acids. Per germline, CDR1 LGHDT and CDR2 YNNKEL (reference sequence). V lost 6 bases and J lost 0; bases outside the gene matches: 3. CDR3 nucleotides: TGTGCCAGCAGACCAGGGGGCGCGAACACCGGGGAGCTGTTTTTT. This gives the protein CASRPGGANTGELFF.

Comments on this clonotype: Possible read error: a much larger clone is one base away. This chain connects TRBV20-1 to TRBJ1-1; no clear D gene. V shed 5 bases and J shed 10 bases, with 14 bases lying between them. Germline loops: CDR1 DFQATT, CDR2 SNEGSKA (reference sequence). The CDR3 is 11 amino acids. The CDR3 region has the DNA TGCAGTGCTTCCCTAACAAGTGGAGCTTTCTTT. It specifies CSASLTSGAFF.

This chain connects TRBV30 to TRBJ2-1; D call uncertain. Germline loops: CDR1 GTSNPN, CDR2 SVGIG (reference sequence). V was trimmed by 5 bases and J by 5 bases, leaving 16 bases between them. CDR3 length equals 14 residues. CDR3 residues: CAWATPNLNNEQFF. The DNA for the CDR3 is TGTGCCTGGGCCACCCCCAATCTTAACAATGAGCAGTTCTTC.

The table lists this clonotype with many counts. The chain carries TRBV20-1 and TRBJ2-7; D is undetermined. The V gene lost 0 bases and the J gene lost 6 bases, with 12 bases spanning the gap. Looked up from germline, CDR1 is DFQATT and CDR2 is SNEGSKA (reference sequence). This CDR3 spans 13 amino acids. The CDR3 sequence is CSARDSTAGEQYF. CDR3 DNA: TGCAGTGCTAGAGATAGCACCGCCGGCGAGCAGTACTTC.